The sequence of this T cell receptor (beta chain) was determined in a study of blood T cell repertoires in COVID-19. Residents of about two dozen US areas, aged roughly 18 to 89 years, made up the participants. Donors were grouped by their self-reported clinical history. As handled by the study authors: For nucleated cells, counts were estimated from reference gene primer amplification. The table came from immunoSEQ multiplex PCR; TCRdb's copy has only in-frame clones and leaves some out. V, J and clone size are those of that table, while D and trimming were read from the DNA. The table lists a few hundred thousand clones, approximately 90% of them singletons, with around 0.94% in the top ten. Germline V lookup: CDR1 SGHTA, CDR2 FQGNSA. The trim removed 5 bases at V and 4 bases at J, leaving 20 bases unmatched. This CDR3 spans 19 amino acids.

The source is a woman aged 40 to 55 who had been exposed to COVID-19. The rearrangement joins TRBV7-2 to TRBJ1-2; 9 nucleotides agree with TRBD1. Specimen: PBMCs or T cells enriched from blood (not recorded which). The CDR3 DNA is TGTGCCAGCAGCCAAAGGAGGGGGACAGGGCACCAGGGTTTCTATGGCTACACCTTC. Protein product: CASSQRRGTGHQGFYGYTF. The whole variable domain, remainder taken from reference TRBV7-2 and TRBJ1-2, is GAGVSQSPSNKVTEKGKDVELRCDPISGHTALYWYRQSLGQGLEFLIYFQGNSAPDKSGLPSDRFSAERTGGSVSTLTIQRTQQEDSAVYLCASSQRRGTGHQGFYGYTFGSGTRLTVV.